Below, one TCR beta chain is given with its context. Its target is unknown. Profiling that covered TCR beta VDJ and CDR3 relied on genomic DNA as its template. TCRdb itself ran the reads through MiXCR, one entry per CDR3 protein. The table has 200,000 or so distinct CDR3 sequences, roughly two thirds seen once. This entry is derived from a study of CD8+CD57+ T cells in acquired aplastic anemia. The study's findings and limits: For CD8+ Simpson's diversity, patients and controls showed no significant difference.

The authors sequenced patients whose flow cytometry had shown CD8+CD57+ cell expansion. The clonotype originates from a human donor with aplastic anemia. Input material: sorted CD4+, CD8+, or CD8+CD57+ T cells (not recorded which) from PBMCs.

The CDR3 is CASSSGRGSPLHF. In nucleotides, the CDR3 is TGTGCCAGCAGTTCCGGCCGTGGGTCACCCCTCCACTTT. V and J are TRBV3-1 and TRBJ1-6, with D unresolved. This CDR3 region has 13 residues. The germline V and J ends were trimmed by 6 bases and 10 bases, with 13 bases remaining between them. The germline V gene has CDR1 LGHDT and CDR2 YNNKEL (reference sequence).